This T cell receptor (gamma chain) is drawn from a study of Vδ1+ human thymocytes. Study conclusions and caveats: Thymic TRG and TRD repertoires appeared highly polyclonal, with Gaussian CDR3 length distributions.

Of note for this clone: The antigen is undetermined.

The sorted cells were CD3+ Vdelta1+ Vdelta2- thymocytes from alphabeta-depleted thymus. Extracted RNA was reverse transcribed into cDNA. The CDR3 regions were amplified by multiplex PCR from V-gene primers to a constant-region primer. TCRdb made new clone calls on the multiplex PCR reads using CATT. The sample lists tens of thousands of gamma-chain clones, over 20% seen once, with about 2% in the top ten. Germline V lookup: CDR1 EGSTGY, CDR2 YDSYTSSV. CDR3 length: 14 amino acids. After removal of 4 bases from V and 4 bases from J, the junction contained 10 bases not matched to a gene. The chain uses TRGV4 and TRGJ1 or TRGJ2. Specimen: Vdelta1+ gamma-delta thymocytes from the thymus. Subset given: FACS-sorted CD3+ TCRalphabeta- TCRVdelta1+ TCRVdelta2- thymocytes. This TCR was sampled from a girl less than two years old who had congenital heart surgery. The CDR3 nucleotides read TGTGCCACCTGGGACCACTCTTTGTATTATAAGAAACTCTTT. It translates to CATWDHSLYYKKLF.